This is a list of T cell receptor beta chains from one sample in a study of blood T cell repertoires in COVID-19. The table came from immunoSEQ multiplex PCR; TCRdb's copy has only in-frame clones and leaves some out. The sample holds approximately 140,000 clones, just over 85% seen once. The sequencing input was peripheral blood. The receptors originated from a man in his 70s with acute or convalescent COVID-19. Both conserved end residues are part of each CDR3. The D gene is left open where the match is weak. A clone size is listed for some rows: how often the clone was seen (once, few, many), or a class if it is expanded.

clone size: .; J gene: TRBJ1-1; D gene: TRBD1; V gene: TRBV7-8; CDR3 protein: CASSLGQGPEAFF; CDR3 DNA: TGTGCCAGCAGCTTAGGACAGGGACCTGAAGCTTTCTTT
clone size: .; J gene: TRBJ2-1; D gene: TRBD1; V gene: TRBV5-1; CDR3 protein: CASSLGTGVNEQFF; CDR3 DNA: TGCGCCAGCAGCTTGGGGACAGGGGTCAATGAGCAGTTCTTC
clone size: few; J gene: TRBJ1-2; D gene: .; V gene: TRBV30; CDR3 protein: CAWSVQPGDAYGYTF; CDR3 DNA: TGTGCCTGGAGTGTACAACCAGGGGACGCCTATGGCTACACCTTC
clone size: .; J gene: TRBJ2-1; D gene: .; V gene: TRBV3-1/TRBV3-2; CDR3 protein: CASSQRELNEQFF; CDR3 DNA: TGTGCCAGCAGCCAAAGGGAGCTCAATGAGCAGTTCTTC
clone size: .; J gene: TRBJ2-2; D gene: TRBD1; V gene: TRBV5-6; CDR3 protein: CASSPVSRTGGLITGELFF; CDR3 DNA: TGTGCCAGCAGCCCGGTCAGCCGGACAGGGGGCTTGATCACCGGGGAGCTGTTTTTT
clone size: once; J gene: TRBJ2-5; D gene: TRBD1; V gene: TRBV6-6; CDR3 protein: CASSPARTGQETQYF; CDR3 DNA: TGTGCCAGCAGTCCTGCCCGGACAGGCCAAGAGACCCAGTACTTC
clone size: .; J gene: TRBJ2-7; D gene: TRBD1; V gene: TRBV7-2; CDR3 protein: CASSLRSRGSSYEQYF; CDR3 DNA: TGTGCCAGCAGCTTGAGATCCAGGGGGAGCTCCTACGAGCAGTACTTC
clone size: .; J gene: TRBJ2-5; D gene: TRBD2; V gene: TRBV7-6; CDR3 protein: CASSLGTSGSRETQYF; CDR3 DNA: TGTGCCAGCAGCTTAGGGACTAGCGGGAGTAGAGAGACCCAGTACTTC
clone size: few; J gene: TRBJ2-1; D gene: .; V gene: TRBV6-2/TRBV6-3; CDR3 protein: CASSESSYNEQFF; CDR3 DNA: TGTGCCAGCAGCGAGAGCTCCTACAATGAGCAGTTCTTC
clone size: .; J gene: TRBJ1-2; D gene: .; V gene: TRBV19; CDR3 protein: CASSPGNYGYTF; CDR3 DNA: TGTGCCAGCAGCCCAGGGAACTATGGCTACACCTTC
clone size: .; J gene: TRBJ2-7; D gene: TRBD1; V gene: TRBV6-5; CDR3 protein: CASSYRPPGQTYEQYF; CDR3 DNA: TGTGCCAGCAGTTACCGACCGCCGGGACAGACCTACGAGCAGTACTTC
clone size: .; J gene: TRBJ2-7; D gene: .; V gene: TRBV4-1; CDR3 protein: CASSQETGVREQYF; CDR3 DNA: TGCGCCAGCAGCCAAGAAACGGGAGTACGGGAGCAGTACTTC
clone size: .; J gene: TRBJ1-6; D gene: .; V gene: TRBV5-1; CDR3 protein: CASTLVPGVGDSPLHF; CDR3 DNA: TGCGCCAGCACCCTAGTTCCTGGAGTCGGCGATTCACCCCTCCACTTT
clone size: .; J gene: TRBJ2-1; D gene: TRBD1; V gene: TRBV28; CDR3 protein: CASSLGTGGYNEQFF; CDR3 DNA: TGTGCCAGCAGTTTAGGGACAGGGGGCTACAATGAGCAGTTCTTC
clone size: .; J gene: TRBJ2-5; D gene: TRBD1; V gene: TRBV18; CDR3 protein: CASSSGTGVETQYF; CDR3 DNA: TGTGCCAGCTCCTCCGGGACAGGGGTCGAGACCCAGTACTTC
clone size: .; J gene: TRBJ2-3; D gene: TRBD2; V gene: TRBV20-1; CDR3 protein: CSASGAGGSYADTQYF; CDR3 DNA: TGCAGTGCTAGTGGGGCGGGAGGAAGTTATGCAGATACGCAGTATTTT
clone size: once; J gene: TRBJ2-1; D gene: .; V gene: TRBV19; CDR3 protein: CASRERAYNEQFF; CDR3 DNA: TGTGCCAGTAGGGAGCGGGCATACAATGAGCAGTTCTTC
clone size: .; J gene: TRBJ1-2; D gene: TRBD1; V gene: TRBV7-2; CDR3 protein: CASSPDRDLGYTF; CDR3 DNA: TGTGCCAGCAGCCCCGACAGGGACCTGGGCTACACCTTC
clone size: .; J gene: TRBJ2-1; D gene: TRBD2; V gene: TRBV6-5; CDR3 protein: CASTRSGRNNEQFF; CDR3 DNA: TGTGCCAGCACCCGTAGCGGGAGGAACAATGAGCAGTTCTTC
clone size: .; J gene: TRBJ2-7; D gene: TRBD2; V gene: TRBV29-1; CDR3 protein: CSVGTSGSGEQYF; CDR3 DNA: TGCAGCGTCGGGACTAGCGGGAGTGGAGAGCAGTACTTC
clone size: .; J gene: TRBJ1-2; D gene: TRBD1; V gene: TRBV2; CDR3 protein: CASSGTGVFGGYTF; CDR3 DNA: TGTGCCAGCAGTGGGACAGGAGTTTTCGGAGGCTACACCTTC
clone size: .; J gene: TRBJ1-3; D gene: .; V gene: TRBV9; CDR3 protein: CASSVGEYGGNTIYF; CDR3 DNA: TGTGCCAGCAGCGTAGGGGAGTACGGAGGAAACACCATATATTTT
clone size: .; J gene: TRBJ1-1; D gene: .; V gene: TRBV7-2; CDR3 protein: CASSFQRDTEAFF; CDR3 DNA: TGTGCCAGCAGCTTCCAGAGGGACACTGAAGCTTTCTTT
clone size: .; J gene: TRBJ2-7; D gene: TRBD2; V gene: TRBV5-4; CDR3 protein: CASSRTSGMTEQYF; CDR3 DNA: TGTGCCAGCAGCCGGACTAGCGGGATGACCGAGCAGTACTTC
clone size: .; J gene: TRBJ2-7; D gene: .; V gene: TRBV7-2; CDR3 protein: CASSAQGWLYEQYF; CDR3 DNA: TGTGCCAGCAGCGCCCAGGGATGGCTCTACGAGCAGTACTTC
clone size: .; J gene: TRBJ2-7; D gene: TRBD2; V gene: TRBV28; CDR3 protein: CASSLSRLAGASDEQYF; CDR3 DNA: TGTGCCAGCAGTTTATCTAGGCTAGCGGGAGCTAGCGACGAGCAGTACTTC
clone size: .; J gene: TRBJ2-1; D gene: TRBD2; V gene: TRBV7-2; CDR3 protein: CASSLTSGVYNEQFF; CDR3 DNA: TGTGCCAGCAGCCTGACTAGCGGGGTTTACAATGAGCAGTTCTTC
clone size: .; J gene: TRBJ1-5; D gene: .; V gene: TRBV5-6; CDR3 protein: CASSTTGSNQPQHF; CDR3 DNA: TGTGCCAGCAGCACGACAGGTAGCAATCAGCCCCAGCATTTT
clone size: .; J gene: TRBJ2-7; D gene: TRBD2; V gene: TRBV3-1/TRBV3-2; CDR3 protein: CASSQTGLASGEQYF; CDR3 DNA: TGTGCCAGCAGCCAAACGGGACTAGCGAGTGGCGAGCAGTACTTC
clone size: .; J gene: TRBJ1-4; D gene: .; V gene: TRBV19; CDR3 protein: CASSTGDAANEKLFF; CDR3 DNA: TGTGCCAGTAGTACCGGGGATGCAGCCAATGAAAAACTGTTTTTT